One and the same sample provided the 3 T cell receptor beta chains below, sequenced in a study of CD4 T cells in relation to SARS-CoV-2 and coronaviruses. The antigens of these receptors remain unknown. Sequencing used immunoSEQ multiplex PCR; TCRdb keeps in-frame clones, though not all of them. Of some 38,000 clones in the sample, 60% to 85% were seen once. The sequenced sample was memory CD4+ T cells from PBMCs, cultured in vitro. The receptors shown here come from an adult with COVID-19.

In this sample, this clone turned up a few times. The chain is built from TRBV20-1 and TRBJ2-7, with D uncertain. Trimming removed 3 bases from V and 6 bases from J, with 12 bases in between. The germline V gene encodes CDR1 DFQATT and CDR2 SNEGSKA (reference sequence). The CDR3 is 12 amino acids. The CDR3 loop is CSASSLAGEQYF. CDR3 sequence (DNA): TGCAGTGCTAGTAGCTTAGCCGGCGAGCAGTACTTC.

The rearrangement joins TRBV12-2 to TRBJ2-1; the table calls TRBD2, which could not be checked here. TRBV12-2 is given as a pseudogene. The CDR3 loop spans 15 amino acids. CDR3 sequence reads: CASRLYKRAYNEQFF. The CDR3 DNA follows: TGTGCAAGTCGCTTATATAAGCGGGCGTACAATGAGCAGTTCTTC.

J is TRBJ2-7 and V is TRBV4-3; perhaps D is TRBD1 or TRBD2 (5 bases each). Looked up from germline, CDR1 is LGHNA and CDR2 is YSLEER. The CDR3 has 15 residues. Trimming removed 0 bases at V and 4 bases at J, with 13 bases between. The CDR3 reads CASSQEWRAGYEQYF. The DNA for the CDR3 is TGCGCCAGCAGCCAAGAGTGGCGGGCAGGGTACGAGCAGTACTTC.